The 27 T cell receptor beta chains below all came from one sample that was sequenced in a study of blood T cells in healthy people across ages. Then a second PCR, running roughly 7 to 11 cycles, was carried out with a sample-barcoded 5' primer and a J-beta primer mix. Each CDR3 protein gets one entry after TCRdb re-called the 5' RACE reads with MiXCR. The data contain about 970,000 distinct CDR3 sequences, around 54% of them singletons. Sequencing was done on a sample of blood. Receptors were obtained from a woman aged 55-70 years in good health.

This clonotype has only a few counts. V is TRBV15 and J is TRBJ2-3; possibly TRBD1 for D (5 bases). Germline CDR1 and CDR2: LNHNV and YYDKDF (reference sequence). Trimming took 2 bases from V and 5 from J, leaving 14 bases between them. The CDR3 loop spans 15 amino acids. The CDR3 spells CATSRPKGVGDTQYF. Here the CDR3 DNA reads TGTGCCACCAGCAGACCCAAAGGGGTCGGAGATACGCAGTATTTT.

The chain is built from TRBV7-2 and TRBJ2-3; D unresolved. The CDR3 is 13 residues long. Trimming took 0 bases from V and 5 from J, leaving 6 bases between them. Germline V gene sequence: CDR1 SGHTA, CDR2 FQGNSA. CDR3 coding DNA: TGTGCCAGCAGCTTAGCAGAACAAGATACGCAGTATTTT. Its protein product is CASSLAEQDTQYF.

This sequence joins TRBV7-2 and TRBJ2-1; 11 bases map to TRBD2. The CDR3 runs 16 residues. With 3 bases clipped from V and 6 bases from J, the junction kept 7 bases outside the gene matches. Per germline, CDR1 SGHTA and CDR2 FQGNSA. DNA of the CDR3: TGTGCCAGCAGCTTGGGGTTAGCGGGAGGGTTCAATGAGCAGTTCTTC. This sequence encodes CASSLGLAGGFNEQFF.

The chain recombines TRBV5-1 with TRBJ2-7, with TRBD2 matching over 9 bases. V was clipped by 2 bases and J by 0 bases; unmatched bases: 3. The CDR3 contains 15 residues. In germline, CDR1 is SGHRS, CDR2 YFSETQ. The CDR3, as DNA: TGCGCCAGCAGCTTTATTAGCGGGAGCTCCTACGAGCAGTACTTC. Protein: CASSFISGSSYEQYF.

About this clonotype: Possible read error: a much larger clone is one base away. This sequence joins TRBV29-1 and TRBJ2-1; D remains unclear. The germline gives CDR1 SQVTM, CDR2 ANQGSEA. CDR3 length equals 11 residues. V dropped 7 bases and J dropped 6 bases, with 10 bases sitting between them. CDR3 region: CSGGHLNEQFF. CDR3 sequence (DNA): TGCAGCGGTGGTCACCTCAATGAGCAGTTCTTC.

The DNA of the CDR3 is TGTGCCAGCAGTTACCTGAGGGATGGGGACGAGACCCAGTACTTC. It codes for CASSYLRDGDETQYF. The chain employs TRBV6-6 and TRBJ2-5; D is tentatively TRBD1 or TRBD2 (5 bases each). Between the trimmed V and J ends, which lost 2 bases and 5 bases, there was a span of 15 bases. The length of the CDR3 is 15 residues. Germline assignment: CDR1 MNHNY and CDR2 SVGAGI (reference sequence).

Of note for this clonotype: The junction does not match germline at one end; this may be a read error. This chain links TRBV6-2 or TRBV6-3 with TRBJ2-1, with 8 bases lining up with TRBD2. Germline V gives CDR1 MNHEY, CDR2 SVGEGT. CDR3 length: 17 residues. In DNA form, the CDR3 reads TGTGCCAGCAGTTACACCCCTCTAGCGGGCCTATACAATGATCAGTTCTTC. This encodes CASSYTPLAGLYNDQFF.

The chain uses TRBV18 and TRBJ2-1; 13 bases match TRBD2. V lost 5 bases, J lost 6 bases, and 16 bases stayed unmatched. From germline, CDR1 is KGHSH and CDR2 LQKENI. CDR3 length: 19 residues. CDR3 bases: TGTGCCAGCTCAAATACAGGACTAGCGGGAGTCCATCTGTCCAATGAGCAGTTCTTC. Encoded protein: CASSNTGLAGVHLSNEQFF.

This chain joins TRBV20-1 and TRBJ2-1; 10 bases map to TRBD2. The DNA matches TRBJ2-7 better at its end, which makes the J call doubtful. This CDR3 spans 16 amino acids. Germline V gene sequence: CDR1 DFQATT, CDR2 SNEGSKA (reference sequence). For the CDR3, the DNA is TGCAGTGCTAGAGATCTACTAGCGGGACAAACCTACGAGCAGTACTTC. Translated, it gives CSARDLLAGQTYEQYF.

This clonotype was seen a single time. This rearrangement joins TRBV29-1 to TRBJ1-2; D not certain. V was cut by 7 bases and J by 1 base, with 13 bases left in between. This CDR3 has 13 amino acids. Germline assignment: CDR1 SQVTM and CDR2 ANQGSEA. CDR3 DNA sequence: TGCAGCGCCCGCCGGCAGGATAACTATGGCTACACCTTC. This gives the protein CSARRQDNYGYTF.

This clonotype was recorded a few times. The chain employs TRBV4-1 and TRBJ2-1; no reliable D call. The V end lost 3 bases, the J end lost 6 bases, and 6 bases lay between the germline ends. The CDR3 has 12 amino acids. The germline gives CDR1 MGHRA, CDR2 YSYEKL. The CDR3 nucleotides are TGCGCCAGCAGCCACACGGGCAATGAGCAGTTCTTC. It encodes CASSHTGNEQFF.

This clonotype was picked up many times. V and J are TRBV4-2 and TRBJ2-3; D remains ambiguous. Germline V gives CDR1 LGHNA, CDR2 YNFKEQ. V was pared by 1 base and J by 2 bases, with 7 bases between. The length of the CDR3 is 14 residues. In DNA, the CDR3 is TGTGCCAGCAGCCAAGTTGGCACCACAGATACGCAGTATTTT. This gives the protein CASSQVGTTDTQYF.

V is TRBV15 and J is TRBJ2-7; 12 bases fit TRBD2. The J segment lost 1 base and the V segment lost 1 base, leaving 5 bases of the junction unmatched. The CDR3 loop spans 17 amino acids. The V gene's germline CDR1 is LNHNV and CDR2 YYDKDF (reference sequence). The CDR3 region has the DNA TGTGCCACCAGCAGAGGACTAGCGGGAGCTCGGTCCTACGAGCAGTACTTC. It encodes CATSRGLAGARSYEQYF.

This clonotype was found once. This chain connects TRBV30 to TRBJ2-3, with 9 bases fitting TRBD2. Germline CDR1 is GTSNPN and CDR2 is SVGIG (reference sequence). J lost 6 bases, V lost 5 bases, and 9 bases had no gene match. This CDR3 is built from 14 residues. The DNA for the CDR3 is TGTGCCTGGGGGAAGAGGCTAGCGGGGGATACGCAGTATTTT. This encodes CAWGKRLAGDTQYF.

The CDR3 is CASSFAAFTSTDTQYF. CDR3 bases: TGTGCCAGCAGTTTTGCAGCCTTTACTAGCACAGATACGCAGTATTTT. This chain joins TRBV28 and TRBJ2-3, with D uncertain. The CDR3 sequence is 16 residues long. The V end lost 3 bases, the J end lost 0 bases, and 13 bases lay between the germline ends. Germline loops: CDR1 MDHEN, CDR2 SYDVKM.

The chain has TRBV10-3 and TRBJ1-2; D unresolved. The ends were cut back, 6 bases at V and 6 bases at J, with 20 bases in the middle. Germline values: CDR1 ENHRY, CDR2 SYGVKD. The CDR3 covers 15 residues. The CDR3 nucleotides are TGTGCCATCAGCAATTTGGGCGATCTTGGGAATGGCTACACCTTC. It translates to CAISNLGDLGNGYTF.

This rearrangement joins TRBV27 to TRBJ2-5; D not resolved. The J call may be wrong; the DNA end is better matched by TRBJ2-7. The CDR3 runs to 14 residues. Per the germline V gene, CDR1 is MNHEY and CDR2 is SMNVEV (reference sequence). The CDR3 loop is CASSFAASRYEQYF. As DNA, the CDR3 is TGTGCCAGCAGTTTCGCGGCGTCCCGGTACGAGCAGTACTTC.

This clonotype has just a few counts. The chain carries TRBV6-1 and TRBJ2-5; D is uncertain. With the DNA end fitting TRBJ2-4 better, the J assignment may be wrong. The CDR3 totals 14 residues. Per germline, CDR1 MNHNS and CDR2 SASEGT. The CDR3 DNA reads as TGTGCCAGCTCGAGGCGTTTCTTTCAAAACATTCAGTACTTC. Translated: CASSRRFFQNIQYF.

Turning to this clonotype: One end of the junction does not line up with germline, which may come from a read error. The V call is TRBV4-3, the J call TRBJ1-2; the D gene is possibly TRBD1 (5 bases). Germline CDR1 LGHNA, CDR2 YSLEER. CDR3 length: 13 amino acids. DNA of the CDR3: TGCGCCTGCAGCCGCCAGGGTTTGGATGGCTACACCTTC. Residues: CACSRQGLDGYTF.

The chain recombines TRBV5-6 with TRBJ2-1; 12 bases map to TRBD2. The germline CDR1 and CDR2 sequences are SGHDT and YYEEEE. The CDR3 sequence is 14 residues long. V was clipped by 4 bases and J by 7 bases; unmatched bases: 3. CDR3 region: CASSTGTSGNEQFF. Written as DNA, the CDR3 is TGTGCCAGCAGCACCGGGACTAGCGGGAATGAGCAGTTCTTC.

The chain carries TRBV7-9 and TRBJ2-3; D gene uncertain. Germline V gene data show CDR1 as SEHNR and CDR2 as FQNEAQ (reference sequence). With 5 bases removed from V and 0 bases from J, the gap between germline ends came to 12 bases. CDR3 length: 15 residues. In nucleotides, the CDR3 is TGTGCCAGCAGCCGTTTTTCTTTGAGCACAGATACGCAGTATTTT. This translates into CASSRFSLSTDTQYF. The whole variable domain, remainder taken from reference TRBV7-9 and TRBJ2-3, is DTGVSQNPRHKITKRGQNVTFRCDPISEHNRLYWYRQTLGQGPEFLTYFQNEAQLEKSRLLSDRFSAERPKGSFSTLEIQRTEQGDSAMYLCASSRFSLSTDTQYFGPGTRLTVL.

This sequence joins TRBV3-1 and TRBJ2-1; TRBD2 matches 7 bases. Germline V gives CDR1 LGHDT, CDR2 YNNKEL (reference sequence). The junction had 5 bases not matched to a gene; V was cut back by 1 base and J by 8 bases. This CDR3 has 14 residues. DNA of the CDR3: TGTGCCAGCAGCCAAGGGGTGGGGAGGGATGAGCAGTTCTTC. As protein: CASSQGVGRDEQFF.

This sequence joins TRBV28 and TRBJ1-5; the match to TRBD1 covers 8 bases. The CDR3 is 17 amino acids. Germline values: CDR1 MDHEN, CDR2 SYDVKM. Trimming took 8 bases from V and 0 from J; bases not matched to a gene: 12. CDR3 nucleotide sequence: TGTGCCAGCGCCGGAGGGGGGACAGGAGGTAGCAATCAGCCCCAGCATTTT. Its translation: CASAGGGTGGSNQPQHF.

This clonotype was seen more than once but under ten times. The chain links TRBV20-1 to TRBJ1-2; the D is unclear. The CDR3 is 13 residues long. Trimming stripped 1 base from V and 2 bases from J, with 8 bases between. Per germline, CDR1 DFQATT and CDR2 SNEGSKA (reference sequence). The CDR3 DNA reads as TGCAGTGCTAGAGCCCAGAAGAACTATGGCTACACCTTC. Its protein is CSARAQKNYGYTF.

V gene TRBV20-1 combines with J gene TRBJ1-6; tentatively, D is TRBD1 (5 bases). The CDR3 is 14 amino acids. Germline CDR1 and CDR2: DFQATT and SNEGSKA (reference sequence). Trimming cost V 0 bases and J 14 bases, with 17 bases left between them. The CDR3 DNA sequence: TGCAGTGCTAGAGATCTACAGGCGGTCTTCACCCTCCACTTT. It codes for CSARDLQAVFTLHF.

This clonotype was observed a few times. The chain has TRBV29-1 and TRBJ2-7; D could derive from TRBD1 or TRBD2 (5 bases each). In germline, CDR1 is SQVTM, CDR2 ANQGSEA. The CDR3 extends over 13 amino acids. Trimming left V 5 bases short and J 6 bases short, with 17 bases between. CDR3 nucleotides: TGCAGCGTTTCCCCCGGGACGCCATTCGAGCAGTACTTC. Translation: CSVSPGTPFEQYF.

With regard to this clonotype: At one end, the junction sequence differs from germline, possibly due to a read error. The V call is TRBV20-1, the J call TRBJ2-1, with TRBD1 matching over 11 bases. This CDR3 comprises 17 residues. Germline CDR1 is DFQATT and CDR2 is SNEGSKA (reference sequence). The CDR3 DNA reads TGCAGTGCTAGAGATGGGGGAGGACAGGGGGCGTACAAGGAGCAGTTCTTC. As protein: CSARDGGGQGAYKEQFF.